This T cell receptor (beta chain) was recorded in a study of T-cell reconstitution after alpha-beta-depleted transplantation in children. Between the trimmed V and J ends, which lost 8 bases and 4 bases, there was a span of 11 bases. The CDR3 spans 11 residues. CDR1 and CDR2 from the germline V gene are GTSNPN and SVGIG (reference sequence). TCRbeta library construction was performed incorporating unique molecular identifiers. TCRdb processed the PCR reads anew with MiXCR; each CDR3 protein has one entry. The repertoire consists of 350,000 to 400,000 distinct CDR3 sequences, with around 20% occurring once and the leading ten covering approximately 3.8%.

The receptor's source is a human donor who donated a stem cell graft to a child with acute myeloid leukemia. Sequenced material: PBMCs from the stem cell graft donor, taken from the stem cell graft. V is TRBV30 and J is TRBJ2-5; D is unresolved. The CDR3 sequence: CAVYVGETQYF. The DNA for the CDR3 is TGTGCCGTGTATGTGGGAGAGACCCAGTACTTC.